The 8 T cell receptor beta chains reported below all come from one sample, sequenced in a study of blood T cell repertoires in COVID-19. The assay was immunoSEQ multiplex PCR, and TCRdb's table has in-frame clones only and misses some. This sample yields about 16,000 clones, of which about nine tenths are seen a single time; around 12% belongs to the top ten. Sequencing input: peripheral blood. The receptors derive from a human donor in a cohort sampled during active COVID-19.

The rearrangement joins TRBV7-2 to TRBJ2-7, with D possibly TRBD2 on 7 matching bases. The CDR3 is made up of 13 amino acids. V was clipped by 3 bases and J by 7 bases, with 13 bases between them. Germline CDR1 reads SGHTA; CDR2 reads FQGNSA. CDR3 sequence: CASSLAGAWEQYF. DNA for the CDR3: TGTGCCAGCAGCTTGGCGGGGGCCTGGGAGCAGTACTTC.

The J gene is TRBJ2-1, the V gene TRBV6-5; 10 positions match TRBD1. Per germline, CDR1 MNHEY and CDR2 SVGAGI. J gave up 9 bases and V 7 bases, and 9 bases lay outside the gene matches. This CDR3 is built from 14 residues. This chain's CDR3 is CASTSGTGVGEQFF. The CDR3 DNA reads TGTGCCAGCACCTCCGGGACAGGGGTAGGTGAGCAGTTCTTC.

The V call is TRBV7-6, the J call TRBJ2-5; 10 bases match TRBD2. Germline CDR1 SGHVS, CDR2 FNYEAQ. The CDR3 length is 14 residues. Losses at the gene ends were 5 bases for V and 5 bases for J; bases not matched to a gene: 5. The chain's CDR3 is CASSQSGGAETQYF. CDR3 nucleotides: TGTGCCAGCAGCCAGAGCGGGGGGGCGGAGACCCAGTACTTC.

This clone was recorded only once. CDR3 DNA sequence: TGTGCCAGCAGTTCCCCGGACAGGTCCACGTATGGGTCCAAAAACATTCAGTACTTC. It specifies CASSSPDRSTYGSKNIQYF. The genes are TRBV28 and TRBJ2-4, with 7 bases fitting TRBD1. CDR3 length equals 19 residues. Trimming removed 4 bases from V and 2 bases from J; junction bases left unmatched: 17. Looked up from germline, CDR1 is MDHEN and CDR2 is SYDVKM.

The table lists this clone with a count of one. The chain couples TRBV20-1 to TRBJ2-7; D gene uncertain. The V gene lost 1 base and the J gene lost 7 bases, with 8 bases spanning the gap. The CDR3 has 11 amino acids. In germline, CDR1 is DFQATT, CDR2 SNEGSKA (reference sequence). The CDR3: CSARGRREQYF. CDR3 DNA: TGCAGTGCTAGAGGACGGAGAGAGCAGTACTTC.

The chain combines TRBV7-6 with TRBJ2-2; TRBD1 agrees at 10 bases. The CDR3 runs to 16 residues. J gave up 6 bases and V 1 base, and 5 bases lay outside the gene matches. From germline, CDR1 is SGHVS and CDR2 FNYEAQ. In nucleotides, the CDR3 is TGTGCCAGCAGCTTAGAACCCGGACAGGGGGCCGGGGAGCTGTTTTTT. Translation: CASSLEPGQGAGELFF. Looking up the rest from reference TRBV7-6 and TRBJ2-2 gives the full variable domain: GAGVSQSPRYKVTKRGQDVALRCDPISGHVSLYWYRQALGQGPEFLTYFNYEAQQDKSGLPNDRFSAERPEGSISTLTIQRTEQRDSAMYRCASSLEPGQGAGELFFGEGSRLTVL.

V is TRBV5-1 and J is TRBJ1-4, with D possibly matching TRBD1 (6 bases). The CDR3 spans 14 residues. The V gene lost 1 base and the J gene lost 6 bases, with 10 bases spanning the gap. Germline CDR1 reads SGHRS; CDR2 reads YFSETQ. The CDR3 nucleotides are TGCGCCAGCAGCTTGCAGGGGACGGATGAAAAACTGTTTTTT. This sequence encodes CASSLQGTDEKLFF.

A single count supports this clone. The CDR3 loop is CASSLTRRTSNTEAFF. DNA of the CDR3: TGTGCCAGCAGCCTGACCAGAAGGACATCGAACACTGAAGCTTTCTTT. This chain joins TRBV4-2 and TRBJ1-1, with D possibly matching TRBD1 (5 bases). This CDR3 contains 16 residues. Between the trimmed V and J ends, which lost 4 bases and 1 base, there was a span of 16 bases. Germline CDR1 is LGHNA and CDR2 is YNFKEQ.